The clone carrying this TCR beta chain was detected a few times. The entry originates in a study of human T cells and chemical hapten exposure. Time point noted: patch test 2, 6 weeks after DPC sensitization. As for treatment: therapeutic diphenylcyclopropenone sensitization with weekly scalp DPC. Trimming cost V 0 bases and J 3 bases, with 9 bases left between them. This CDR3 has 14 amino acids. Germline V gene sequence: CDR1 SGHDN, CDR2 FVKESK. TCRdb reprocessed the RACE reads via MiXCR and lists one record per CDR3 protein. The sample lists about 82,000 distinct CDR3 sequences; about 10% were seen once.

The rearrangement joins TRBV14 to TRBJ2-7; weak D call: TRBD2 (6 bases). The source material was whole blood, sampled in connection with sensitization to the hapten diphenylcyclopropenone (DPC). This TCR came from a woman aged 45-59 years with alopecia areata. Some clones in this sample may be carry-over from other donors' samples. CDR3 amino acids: CASSQEWGDYEQYF. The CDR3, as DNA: TGTGCCAGCAGCCAAGAGTGGGGGGACTACGAGCAGTACTTC.